The present T cell receptor beta chain was sequenced within a study of T cell repertoires in cytomegalovirus infection. Study-level information: CMV infection plus the matching HLA type was flagged by public TCR beta signatures.

Per germline, CDR1 SGHTA and CDR2 FQGNSA. Trimming cost V 5 bases and J 6 bases, with 14 bases left between them. The CDR3 covers 14 residues. The table lists this clonotype with many counts. The antigen is not known. Each CDR3 protein is one row after TCRdb ran MiXCR on the reads. The sample has about 200,000 distinct CDR3 sequences, about a tenth seen once; the top ten hold approximately 4.2%. Study-wide points: In two of eight donors, the top clonotype was HLA-C-restricted CMV-specific.

The specimen was PBMCs. The receptor was isolated from a human donor in good health (CMV status not recorded). Some clones in this sample may be carry-over from other donors' samples. The J gene is TRBJ1-5, the V gene TRBV7-2, with a weak D call TRBD1 (6 bases). CDR3 DNA sequence: TGTGCCAGCAGCCCAAGCAGGGGTTTTCAGCCCCAGCATTTT. This sequence encodes CASSPSRGFQPQHF.